These T cell receptor beta chains were read from a single sample in a study of identical twins. TCRdb re-called the 5' RACE reads through MiXCR, storing one row per CDR3 protein. The table has about 690,000 distinct CDR3 sequences, 6% to 6.5% seen once. Sequenced sample: naive T cells sorted from blood. The receptors derive from a man aged 18 to 35 in good health. Both conserved end residues are part of each CDR3. D genes are given only for firm matches. Clone size is given for some rows only: seen once, a few or many times, or a class if the clone is expanded.

cdr3_nt cdr3_aa d_call j_call clone_size v_call cdr3_length
TGCGCCAGCAGCTCGCCGACAGGCGTCGGTGAAGCTTTCTTT CASSSPTGVGEAFF - TRBJ1-1 - TRBV5-1 14
TGTGCCAGCAGTTTAGTAGGTCAGGGCTCGGCCAAAAACATTCAGTACTTC CASSLVGQGSAKNIQYF - TRBJ2-4 - TRBV12-3/TRBV12-4 17
TGTGCCAGCAGCTTCCCGAGGACTAGCGAGTCCAATGAGCAGTTCTTC CASSFPRTSESNEQFF TRBD2 TRBJ2-1 many TRBV7-6 16
TGTGCCATCAGTGAAGACTTGCAAACAGATACGCAGTATTTT CAISEDLQTDTQYF - TRBJ2-3 many TRBV10-3 14
TGTGCCAGCAGCCAAGAGACATCCTCCTACGAGCAGTACTTC CASSQETSSYEQYF - TRBJ2-7 few TRBV3-1 14
TGTGCCAGCAGTCTACCGGGCCCTAGCAATGAGCAGTTCTTC CASSLPGPSNEQFF - TRBJ2-1 few TRBV3-1 14
TGTGCCTGGAGTACCGACGGTGCAACTAATGAAAAACTGTTTTTT CAWSTDGATNEKLFF - TRBJ1-4 few TRBV30 15
TGTGCCAGCAGCTTAGAGGGGACTACATCTTACGAGCAGTACTTC CASSLEGTTSYEQYF TRBD2 TRBJ2-7 few TRBV7-2 15
TGTGCCAGCAGCCGAGCGGGAAGCGCCACCGGGGAGCTGTTTTTT CASSRAGSATGELFF TRBD2 TRBJ2-2 - TRBV6-1 15
TGTGCCAGCAGCTTGCTGAAGGGGCGGGGAGACAATGAGCAGTTCTTC CASSLLKGRGDNEQFF - TRBJ2-1 many TRBV5-6 16
TGTGCCAGCAGTGGGGCCAATCAGCCCCAGCATTTT CASSGANQPQHF - TRBJ1-5 many TRBV2 12
TGCAGTGCGATCCCGCGCAGGGTCTCCTACGAGCAGTACTTC CSAIPRRVSYEQYF - TRBJ2-7 - TRBV20-1 14
TGTGCCAGCAGCTTAGAGGGTAGCGGCCACAATGAGCAGTTCTTC CASSLEGSGHNEQFF - TRBJ2-1 many TRBV7-6 15
TGCGCCAGCAGCGTCCAAGAGGAGTACAATGAGCAGTTCTTC CASSVQEEYNEQFF - TRBJ2-1 many TRBV5-1 14
TGCGCCAGCAGCCAAGTTCTCATTCATACGCAGTATTTT CASSQVLIHTQYF - TRBJ2-3 few TRBV4-3 13
TGCAGTGCTAGAGAAAGGTACAATGAGCAGTTCTTC CSARERYNEQFF - TRBJ2-1 many TRBV20-1 12
TGTGCCAGCAGATTGGGACTAGCGACCGGGGAGCTGTTTTTT CASRLGLATGELFF TRBD2 TRBJ2-2 many TRBV12-3/TRBV12-4 14
TGTGCCAGCAGCCTGGGACCCTTCGACAATGAGCAGTTCTTC CASSLGPFDNEQFF - TRBJ2-1 few TRBV11-2 14
TGTGCCAGCAGCCCAAGCAAGATACAGGACAGGGGCAACTATGGCTACACCTTC CASSPSKIQDRGNYGYTF TRBD1 TRBJ1-2 few TRBV11-1 18
TGTGCCAGCAGTTTTGCGGGACTAGATACGCAGTATTTT CASSFAGLDTQYF - TRBJ2-3 few TRBV28 13
TGTGCCAGCAGCACAACATTTGTAGATGAGCAGTTCTTC CASSTTFVDEQFF - TRBJ2-1 - TRBV7-2 13
TGTGCCAGCAGCTTAGGCTTGGGAGATCAGCCCCAGCATTTT CASSLGLGDQPQHF - TRBJ1-5 - TRBV7-8 14
TGTGCCAGCGGTGACACTAAATCCCCGACGAAGGGTGAGCAGTTCTTC CASGDTKSPTKGEQFF - TRBJ2-1 - TRBV25-1 16
TGCGCCAGCAGCTTGGCGGGGGGGCCCCTCACAGATACGCAGTATTTT CASSLAGGPLTDTQYF TRBD2 TRBJ2-3 few TRBV5-1 16
TGTGCCAGCCGACAGACCCTCAGAGGGACAGATACGCAGTATTTT CASRQTLRGTDTQYF - TRBJ2-3 many TRBV7-2 15
TGTGCCAGCAGGCGTGACAGGGGGCCATACGAGCAGTACTTC CASRRDRGPYEQYF TRBD1 TRBJ2-7 few TRBV27 14
TGCGCCAGCAGCTTGGCCGGGCAGGGTCGGCTTTTTGAGCAGTTCTTC CASSLAGQGRLFEQFF - TRBJ2-1 many TRBV5-1 16
TGCGCCAGCAGCTTGTCGGGAGGGGGTATTGGCAATGAGCAGTTCTTC CASSLSGGGIGNEQFF TRBD2 TRBJ2-1 - TRBV5-1 16
TGTGCCAGCAGCGTGGGACAGCCGAACACTGAAGCTTTCTTT CASSVGQPNTEAFF TRBD1 TRBJ1-1 few TRBV5-4 14
TGTGCCTGGAGTTGGGGAGGTTCAGCAGATACGCAGTATTTT CAWSWGGSADTQYF - TRBJ2-3 - TRBV30 14
TGTGCCAGCAGTTATGGCACAACTTCACGGGAGAGTTTTAATGAGCAGTTCTTC CASSYGTTSRESFNEQFF - TRBJ2-1 many TRBV6-5 18
TGCAGTGCTAGAAAAGCCTCAGCCGCGGTCGGCTACGAGCAGTACTTC CSARKASAAVGYEQYF - TRBJ2-7 few TRBV20-1 16
TGCAGCGCATACGGGTCGACCGGGGAGCTGTTTTTT CSAYGSTGELFF - TRBJ2-2 many TRBV29-1 12
TGCGCCAGCAGCCAAGGAAGGGCGGTGGATGAGCAGTTCTTC CASSQGRAVDEQFF - TRBJ2-1 many TRBV4-1 14
TGCAGTGCTACCAGACAGGGGGAGCGGGATGAGCAGTTCTTC CSATRQGERDEQFF TRBD1 TRBJ2-1 few TRBV20-1 14
TGTGCCAGCAGTGCCAGCAGGGTTAGCACCGGGGAGCTGTTTTTT CASSASRVSTGELFF - TRBJ2-2 few TRBV28 15
TGCAGTGCTAGAGGCCTAGCGGGGAAGGATACGCAGTATTTT CSARGLAGKDTQYF TRBD2 TRBJ2-3 few TRBV20-1 14
TGTGCCAGCAGCTTAGCGCTGCTAGCGGGAGCCACCGGGGAGCTGTTTTTT CASSLALLAGATGELFF TRBD2 TRBJ2-2 many TRBV7-6 17
TGTGCCAGCAGTTCGGGACAGGGGTGGAATGAGCAGTTCTTC CASSSGQGWNEQFF TRBD1 TRBJ2-1 few TRBV6-5 14
TGTGCCAGCAGGAGAGGGGGGCCCACAGATACGCAGTATTTT CASRRGGPTDTQYF - TRBJ2-3 - TRBV6-4 14